The sequence of this T cell receptor beta chain was determined in a study of shared clonotypes between healthy human individuals. CD45RO+ cells went into CD8 memory alongside CCR7-negative CD45RA+ TemRA cells. CDR3 length: 14 residues. The junction had 5 bases not matched to a gene; V was cut back by 6 bases and J by 3 bases. Germline V lookup: CDR1 MDHEN, CDR2 SYDVKM. Sequenced by immunoSEQ multiplex PCR; TCRdb stores in-frame clones only, minus some. Seen here are fewer than 850,000 clones, 90% observed once, and the top ten hold around a third. The sample consisted of memory CD8+ T cells from PBMCs. As to subset: CD45RO+ cells pooled with CCR7-negative TemRA cells. The chain carries TRBV28 and TRBJ1-5; TRBD1 aligns across 7 bases. This TCR was sampled from a man younger than 35 in good health. Some clones in this sample may be carry-over from other donors' samples. CDR3 protein: CASRIQGYNQPQHF. CDR3 DNA sequence: TGTGCCAGCAGAATACAGGGGTACAATCAGCCCCAGCATTTT.